The entry below describes one TCR beta chain. The data were obtained in a study of blood T cell repertoires in COVID-19. Whole-study context: T cells, B-cell-depleted T cells, or PBMCs supplied cDNA or gDNA.

Measured with immunoSEQ multiplex PCR; TCRdb has only the in-frame clones, and not every one. Here the sample spans over 60,000 clones, about 91% being singletons. The CDR3 has 14 residues. Germline CDR1 is SGHVS and CDR2 is FNYEAQ. The ends lost 6 bases at V and 6 bases at J; junction bases unmatched: 10. The chain carries TRBV7-6 and TRBJ1-1; 7 nucleotides match TRBD1. The TCR was taken from a woman between 50 and 59 years old with active COVID-19. The specimen sequenced was peripheral blood. The CDR3 sequence: CASSYGNRGAEAFF. The CDR3 DNA reads TGTGCCAGCAGTTACGGGAACAGGGGCGCTGAAGCTTTCTTT.